The 2 T cell receptor beta chains presented below share a single source sample, sequenced in a study of blood T cell repertoires in COVID-19. Assay: immunoSEQ multiplex PCR; the TCRdb copy retains only in-frame clones and omits some. The table lists approximately 110,000 clones, about 90% of them singletons. The material sequenced was peripheral blood. These receptors originate from a woman between 50 and 59 years old with active or convalescent COVID-19.

This chain links TRBV6-5 with TRBJ1-5; D possibly corresponds to TRBD1 (5 bases). CDR1 is MNHEY and CDR2 is SVGAGI in the germline V gene. V shed 6 bases and J shed 5 bases, with 11 bases lying between them. The CDR3 is 13 residues long. The CDR3: CASRAGQDQPQHF. CDR3 DNA: TGTGCCAGCAGAGCAGGGCAAGATCAGCCCCAGCATTTT.

This clone has a single count. This rearrangement joins TRBV6-5 to TRBJ2-7, with a weak D call TRBD2 (6 bases). Germline V gives CDR1 MNHEY, CDR2 SVGAGI. This CDR3 comprises 13 residues. V lost 7 bases to trimming and J lost 2 bases, with 12 bases between them. In DNA form, the CDR3 reads TGTGCCAGCACCCCGGGAGTAGCCTACGAGCAGTACTTC. This sequence encodes CASTPGVAYEQYF.